Sequencing of this TCR beta chain was carried out in a study of spatial heterogeneity in lung cancer. Described time point: sample taken at primary tumor resection. Researchers sequenced whole RNA taken from tumor, nontumor lung or frozen PBMC without sorting. The sample holds a few counts of this clonotype. The CDR3 consists of 17 residues. From germline, CDR1 is SGHRS and CDR2 YFSETQ. Trimming pared 4 bases from V and 0 bases from J, leaving 17 bases between. TCRdb recomputed calls from the 5' RACE reads with MiXCR, one row per CDR3 protein. The sample includes roughly 80,000 distinct CDR3 sequences, 10% to 15% seen only once; the top ten take around 4.3%.

This TCR was sampled from a male donor with early-stage non-small cell lung cancer. The chain combines TRBV5-1 with TRBJ2-1, with D possibly TRBD1 on 6 matching bases. This specimen consisted of PBMCs, obtained at surgery. This CDR3 is CASSRNLGQSSYNEQFF. In nucleotides, the CDR3 is TGCGCCAGCAGCCGCAATTTAGGACAGTCCTCCTACAATGAGCAGTTCTTC.